The entry below describes one T cell receptor beta chain. Its target is not known. PCR used 60 Vbeta primers and 13 Jbeta primers. Here immunoSEQ multiplex PCR was the method, and the copy in TCRdb shows in-frame clones only, minus some. The profile shows approximately 200,000 clones, roughly 84% of them singletons. Germline-derived CDR1 and CDR2 are MNHNS and SASEGT. V gave up 6 bases and J gave up 2 bases; unmatched junction bases: 1. The CDR3 length is 14 residues. The data are from a study of cytomegalovirus exposure and HLA in healthy donors. Study results and limitations: In vitro experiments confirmed that a few CMV-associated chains were specific for CMV antigens.

This sequence was found in a girl under 18 in good health and CMV-seronegative. J is TRBJ2-1 and V is TRBV6-1; 10 bases align to TRBD1. Sequencing was done on a sample of PBMCs. CDR3: CASSGTGAYNEQFF. CDR3 in DNA: TGTGCCAGCAGCGGGACAGGGGCCTACAATGAGCAGTTCTTC.